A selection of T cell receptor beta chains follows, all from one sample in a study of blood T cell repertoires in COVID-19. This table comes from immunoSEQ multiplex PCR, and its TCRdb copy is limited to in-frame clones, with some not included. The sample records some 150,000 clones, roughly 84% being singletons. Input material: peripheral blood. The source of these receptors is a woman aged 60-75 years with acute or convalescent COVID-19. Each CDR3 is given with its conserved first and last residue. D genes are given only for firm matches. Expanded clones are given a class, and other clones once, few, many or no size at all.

DNA: TGTGCCAGTAGTATAGATACGGGGAGGAACACTGAAGCTTTCTTT
CDR3: CASSIDTGRNTEAFF
size: NA
D: NA
length: 15
J: TRBJ1-1
V: TRBV19

DNA: TGTGCCAGCAGTTATAGGGGCCAAGAGACCCAGTACTTC
CDR3: CASSYRGQETQYF
size: NA
D: NA
length: 13
J: TRBJ2-5
V: TRBV6-5

DNA: TGTGCCAGCAGTGGGACAGGGGGCGCGAGGCAGCCCCAGCATTTT
CDR3: CASSGTGGARQPQHF
size: NA
D: TRBD1
length: 15
J: TRBJ1-5
V: TRBV2

DNA: TGTGCCAGCACTGGACAGGGCCTGGGTGAAAAACTGTTTTTT
CDR3: CASTGQGLGEKLFF
size: NA
D: TRBD1
length: 14
J: TRBJ1-4
V: TRBV27

DNA: TGCGCCAGCAGTGCAGGGGCGTATAATTCACCCCTCCACTTT
CDR3: CASSAGAYNSPLHF
size: few
D: NA
length: 14
J: TRBJ1-6
V: TRBV10-1

DNA: TGCGCCAGCAGTGAGTCGGCAGGGGGCTCCTCTGGGGCCAACGTCCTGACTTTC
CDR3: CASSESAGGSSGANVLTF
size: NA
D: TRBD1
length: 18
J: TRBJ2-6
V: TRBV10-2

DNA: TGTGCCAGCAGCTTAGATCTTCCGCGTAATGGCAATCAGCCCCAGCATTTT
CDR3: CASSLDLPRNGNQPQHF
size: NA
D: NA
length: 17
J: TRBJ1-5
V: TRBV11-3

DNA: TGTGCCAGCAGCATAGTGGGGGCTAGCACAGATACGCAGTATTTT
CDR3: CASSIVGASTDTQYF
size: NA
D: NA
length: 15
J: TRBJ2-3
V: TRBV11-2

DNA: TGTGCCAGCGGTCCTCCGGGACAGCACACCGGGGAGCTGTTTTTT
CDR3: CASGPPGQHTGELFF
size: NA
D: TRBD1
length: 15
J: TRBJ2-2
V: TRBV11-2

DNA: TGTGCCAGCAGCTTAGGGCCAGGGGGCGGTCAGCCCCAGCATTTT
CDR3: CASSLGPGGGQPQHF
size: NA
D: TRBD1
length: 15
J: TRBJ1-5
V: TRBV28

DNA: TGTGCCAGCAGTTTCGGACTAGCTAGTTGGGGGGCAGATACGCAGTATTTT
CDR3: CASSFGLASWGADTQYF
size: NA
D: TRBD2
length: 17
J: TRBJ2-3
V: TRBV27

DNA: TGCAGTGCTTCCCGACCCGGGGAGCAGTACTTC
CDR3: CSASRPGEQYF
size: NA
D: NA
length: 11
J: TRBJ2-7
V: TRBV20-1

DNA: TGCGCCAGCAGCCCGAGTATCGGGGGGCGAGCTTTCTTT
CDR3: CASSPSIGGRAFF
size: NA
D: NA
length: 13
J: TRBJ1-1
V: TRBV5-1

DNA: TGTGCCAGCAGTTCGGACAGGGGGCAGCCCCAGCATTTT
CDR3: CASSSDRGQPQHF
size: few
D: TRBD1
length: 13
J: TRBJ1-5
V: TRBV2

DNA: TGTGCCAGCAGTTCCCGCCGGACAGCTAACTATGGCTACACCTTC
CDR3: CASSSRRTANYGYTF
size: NA
D: NA
length: 15
J: TRBJ1-2
V: TRBV27

DNA: TGTGCCAGCAGTCCGACAGTAATGAACACTGAAGCTTTCTTT
CDR3: CASSPTVMNTEAFF
size: once
D: NA
length: 14
J: TRBJ1-1
V: TRBV6-5